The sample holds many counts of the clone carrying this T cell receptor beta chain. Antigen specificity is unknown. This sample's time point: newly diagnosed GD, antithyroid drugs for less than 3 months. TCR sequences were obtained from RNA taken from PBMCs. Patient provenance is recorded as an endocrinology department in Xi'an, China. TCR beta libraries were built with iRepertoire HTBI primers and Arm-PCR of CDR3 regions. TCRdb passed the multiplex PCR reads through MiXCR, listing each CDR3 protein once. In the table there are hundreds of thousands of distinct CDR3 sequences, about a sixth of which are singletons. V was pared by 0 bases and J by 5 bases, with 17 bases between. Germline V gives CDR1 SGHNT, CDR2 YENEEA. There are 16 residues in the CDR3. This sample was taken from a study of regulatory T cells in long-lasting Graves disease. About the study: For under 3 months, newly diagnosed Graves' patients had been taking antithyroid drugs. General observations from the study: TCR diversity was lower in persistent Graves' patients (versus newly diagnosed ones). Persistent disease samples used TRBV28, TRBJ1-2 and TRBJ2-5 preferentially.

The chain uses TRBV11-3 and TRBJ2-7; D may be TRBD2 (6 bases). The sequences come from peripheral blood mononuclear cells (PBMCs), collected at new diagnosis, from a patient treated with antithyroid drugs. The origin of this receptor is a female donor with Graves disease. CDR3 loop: CASSLDLSGRHHEQYF. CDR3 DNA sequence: TGTGCCAGCAGCTTAGACCTTAGCGGCCGTCACCACGAGCAGTACTTC.